This T cell receptor beta chain appears in the sequencing data of a study of OX40 agonist ivuxolimab in advanced cancers. In the study overall: Ivuxolimab was an agonistic, fully human IgG2 monoclonal antibody directed against OX40 (CD134), a costimulatory receptor. Patients were allowed to have had prior anti-PD-1, anti-PD-L1 or anti-CTLA-4 therapy, and around 43% of the dose-escalation patients had been treated with checkpoint inhibitors. The paper reports the monotherapy dose-escalation portion (N ≈ 52 patients) of the phase I ivuxolimab trial. In the dose-escalation cohort, 82.7% of patients were male, and the mean age was approximately 60 years, with a range of about 23 to 85. The purpose of peripheral TCRbeta sequencing was to test whether ivuxolimab changed TCR sequence diversity and led to clonal T-cell expansion. Of the approximately 54 dose-escalation patients, hepatocellular carcinoma was present in about 20, melanoma in approximately 15, renal cell carcinoma in 9 and head and neck cancer in 9. Partial responses were achieved by three dose-escalation patients, of whom one had hepatocellular carcinoma and two had cutaneous melanoma. Intravenous ivuxolimab was administered to patients every 2 weeks at six dose levels: 0.01, 0.1, 0.3, 1.5, 3 and 10 mg/kg. Results the study describes overall, beyond this receptor: In partial responders in the 0.1-3.0 mg/kg groups, normalized peripheral clonal expansion was found to be among the lowest, especially among CD8+ T cells. Low levels of normalized T-cell clonal expansion were also seen in some nonresponding patients. At doses of 0.1 to 3.0 mg/kg, clonal expansion of both CD4+ and CD8+ blood T cells was observed from baseline to week 6. On average, CD8+ T cells showed more expanded clones than CD4+ T cells after ivuxolimab. The antigen specificity of the peripheral T cells that underwent clonal expansion was not determined.

In the case of this clone: What this receptor recognizes is not known. No quality values exist for individual bases; no much larger clone is one base distant.

Patients with autoimmune disease history or receiving systemic immunosuppression were excluded from the trial. Peripheral blood for TCR sequencing was collected from all dose cohorts at baseline, on cycle 4 day 1, and on cycle 7 day 1. The samples were taken from a phase I, first-in-human, multicenter, open-label dose-escalation trial of ivuxolimab. Adults with locally advanced or metastatic melanoma, renal cell, hepatocellular, or head and neck squamous cell carcinoma were enrolled in the trial. Before TCR sequencing, CD4+ T cells and CD8+ T cells from peripheral blood were sorted into separate populations. Counted from cysteine to phenylalanine, this CDR3 has 11 amino acids. Only the CDR3 DNA stays, 33 bases, in frame from base 1. CDR1 SGHAT and CDR2 FQNNGV were looked up in the germline V gene. The V and J ends are trimmed by 6 bases and 7 bases, leaving 6 bases between them. To sequence the TCRbeta CDR3 region, genomic DNA was isolated from the sorted cells. TCRbeta CDR3 regions were sequenced using the immunoSEQ Assay. The clones in this table, taken by TCRdb from immuneACCESS, are in-frame only. Not every clone is retained; where verified, under half of the shortfall comes from an unresolved V gene, and the cause of the rest is unknown. Present in this sample are nearly 60,000 clones, approximately 89% of which were seen just once. The biggest ten clones account for around 3.2% of the sample.

The receptor comes from an adult with an advanced solid tumor such as melanoma, head and neck, liver or kidney cancer. The sequenced sample was CD4+ or CD8+ T cells sorted from blood, obtained in a trial of the OX40 agonist ivuxolimab. This sequence uses TRBV11-2 and TRBJ2-2; the D gene is perhaps TRBD2, from 6 matching bases. CDR3 sequence: CASREGGELFF. The bases are TGTGCCAGCAGGGAGGGCGGGGAGCTGTTTTTT.